This TCR beta chain emerged from a study of cytomegalovirus exposure and HLA in healthy donors. In the study overall: Genotyping showed around 81% of roughly 400 donors falling in the Caucasian-associated ancestry cluster.

Study outcomes and limitations: It was likely that a cluster of highly shared sequence variants was a sequencing artifact.

All the people who gave samples were healthy bone marrow donors. This CDR3 is 12 amino acids long. V lost 5 bases to trimming and J lost 15 bases, with 17 bases between them. Germline V CDR1 and CDR2: MNHEY, SVGAGI. A multiplex PCR was run with 60 Vbeta primers and 13 Jbeta primers. Study processing details: Later, an analysis found 65 million to 85 million unique TCR beta chains, and about 10 million of these were shared. The method was immunoSEQ multiplex PCR; TCRdb's version includes in-frame clones alone and lacks a portion of them. V and J calls and clone size are as listed in that table; D and trimming were resolved from the DNA. This sample has around 150,000 clones; about four fifths occur once, and the top ten carry around 4.3%. There are a few counts of this clone. The antigen is undetermined.

The source is a man aged 45-65 years in good health and CMV-seropositive. The specimen sequenced was PBMCs. This rearrangement joins TRBV6-5 to TRBJ2-4; weak D call: TRBD2 (6 bases). The DNA for the CDR3 is TGTGCCAGCAGTCCCTCGGGACTTTGGTGGTACTTC. This codes for CASSPSGLWWYF.